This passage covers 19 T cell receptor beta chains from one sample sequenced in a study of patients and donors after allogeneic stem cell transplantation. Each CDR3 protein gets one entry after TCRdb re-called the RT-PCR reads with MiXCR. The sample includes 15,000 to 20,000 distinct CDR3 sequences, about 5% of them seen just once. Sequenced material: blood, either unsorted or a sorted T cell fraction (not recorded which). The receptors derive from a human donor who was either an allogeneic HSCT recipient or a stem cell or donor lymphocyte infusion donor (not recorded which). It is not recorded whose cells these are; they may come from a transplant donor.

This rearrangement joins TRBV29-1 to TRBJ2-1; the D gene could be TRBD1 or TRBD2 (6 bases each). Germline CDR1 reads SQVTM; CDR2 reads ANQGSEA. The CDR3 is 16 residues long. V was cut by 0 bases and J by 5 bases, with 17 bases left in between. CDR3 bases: TGCAGCGTTGAAGATCTAGTGGTAGGGGGGCACAATGAGCAGTTCTTC. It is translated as CSVEDLVVGGHNEQFF.

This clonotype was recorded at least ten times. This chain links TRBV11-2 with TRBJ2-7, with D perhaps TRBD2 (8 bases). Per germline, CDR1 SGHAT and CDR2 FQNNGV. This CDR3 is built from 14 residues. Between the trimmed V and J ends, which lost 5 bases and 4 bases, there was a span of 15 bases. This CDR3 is CASSLREGAYEQYF. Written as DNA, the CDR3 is TGTGCCAGCAGCCTCCGGGAGGGGGCGTACGAGCAGTACTTC.

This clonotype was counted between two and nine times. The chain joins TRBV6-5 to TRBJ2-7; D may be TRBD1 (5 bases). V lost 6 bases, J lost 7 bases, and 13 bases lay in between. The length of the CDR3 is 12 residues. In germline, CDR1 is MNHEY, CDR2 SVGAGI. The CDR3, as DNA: TGTGCCAGCAGGGGGCAACCCCGGGAGCAGTACTTC. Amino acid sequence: CASRGQPREQYF.

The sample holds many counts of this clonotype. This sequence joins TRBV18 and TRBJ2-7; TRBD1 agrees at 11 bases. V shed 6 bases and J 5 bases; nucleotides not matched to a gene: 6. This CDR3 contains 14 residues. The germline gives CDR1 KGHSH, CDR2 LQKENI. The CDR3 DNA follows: TGTGCCAGCTCCCCCGGGACAGGGGGAGACGAGCAGTACTTC. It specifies CASSPGTGGDEQYF.

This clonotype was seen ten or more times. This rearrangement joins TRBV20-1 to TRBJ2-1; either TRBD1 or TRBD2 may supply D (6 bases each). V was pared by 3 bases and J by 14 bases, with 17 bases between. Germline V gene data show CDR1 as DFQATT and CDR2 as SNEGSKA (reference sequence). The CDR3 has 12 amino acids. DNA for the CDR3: TGCAGTGCTAGCTTACGTACTAGGGGGGAGTTCTTC. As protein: CSASLRTRGEFF.

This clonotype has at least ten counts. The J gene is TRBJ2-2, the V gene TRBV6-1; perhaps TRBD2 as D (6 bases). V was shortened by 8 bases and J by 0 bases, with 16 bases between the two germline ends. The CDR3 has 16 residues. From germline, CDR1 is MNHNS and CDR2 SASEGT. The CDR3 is CASRDYGGANTGELFF. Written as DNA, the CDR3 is TGTGCCAGCCGCGACTACGGGGGAGCGAACACCGGGGAGCTGTTTTTT.

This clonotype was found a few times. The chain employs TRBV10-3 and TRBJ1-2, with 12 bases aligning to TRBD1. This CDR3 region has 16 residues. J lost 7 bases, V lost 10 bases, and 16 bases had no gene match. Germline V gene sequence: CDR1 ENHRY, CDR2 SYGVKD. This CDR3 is CASRSLGQGARGGYTF. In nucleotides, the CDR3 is TGTGCCAGCCGTTCCTTGGGACAGGGGGCGCGTGGTGGCTACACCTTC.

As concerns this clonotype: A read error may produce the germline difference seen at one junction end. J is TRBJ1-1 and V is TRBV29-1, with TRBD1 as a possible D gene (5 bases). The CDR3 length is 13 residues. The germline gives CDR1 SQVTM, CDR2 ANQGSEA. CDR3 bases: TGCAGCGTCGAAGATGGGGGATACACTGAAGCTTTCTTT. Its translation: CSVEDGGYTEAFF.

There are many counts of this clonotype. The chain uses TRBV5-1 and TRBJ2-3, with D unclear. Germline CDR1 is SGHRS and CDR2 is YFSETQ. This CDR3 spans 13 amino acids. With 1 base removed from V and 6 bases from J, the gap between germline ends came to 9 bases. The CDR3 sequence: CASSLSFYDTQYF. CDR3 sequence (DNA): TGCGCCAGCAGCTTGTCTTTCTATGATACGCAGTATTTT.

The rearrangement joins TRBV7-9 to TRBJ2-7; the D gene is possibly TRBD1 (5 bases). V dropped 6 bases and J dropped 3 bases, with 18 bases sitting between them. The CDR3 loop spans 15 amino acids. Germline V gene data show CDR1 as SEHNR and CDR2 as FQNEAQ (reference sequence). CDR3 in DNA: TGTGCCAGCAGTTCCGTCGGACACAGGATCTACGAGCAGTACTTC. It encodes CASSSVGHRIYEQYF.

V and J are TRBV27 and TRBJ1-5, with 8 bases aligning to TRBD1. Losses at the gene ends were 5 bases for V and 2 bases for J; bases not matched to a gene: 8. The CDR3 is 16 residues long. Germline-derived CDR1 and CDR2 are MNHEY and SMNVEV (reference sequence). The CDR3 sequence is CASSRADRVGNQPQHF. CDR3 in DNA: TGTGCCAGCAGTCGGGCGGACAGGGTGGGCAATCAGCCCCAGCATTTT.

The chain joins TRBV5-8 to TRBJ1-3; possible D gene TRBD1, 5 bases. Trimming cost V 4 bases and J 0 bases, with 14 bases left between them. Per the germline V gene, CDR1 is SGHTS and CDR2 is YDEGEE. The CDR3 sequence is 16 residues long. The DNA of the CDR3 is TGTGCCAGCAGCCCGGAGGGGCCCCTCTCTGGAAACACCATATATTTT. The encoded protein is CASSPEGPLSGNTIYF.

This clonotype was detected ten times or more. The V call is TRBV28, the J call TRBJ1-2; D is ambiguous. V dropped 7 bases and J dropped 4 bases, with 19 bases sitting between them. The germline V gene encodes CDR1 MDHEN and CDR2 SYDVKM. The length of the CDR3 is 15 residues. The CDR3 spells CASTKHLPGSYGYTF. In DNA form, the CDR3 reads TGTGCCAGCACTAAACATCTCCCTGGATCCTATGGCTACACCTTC.

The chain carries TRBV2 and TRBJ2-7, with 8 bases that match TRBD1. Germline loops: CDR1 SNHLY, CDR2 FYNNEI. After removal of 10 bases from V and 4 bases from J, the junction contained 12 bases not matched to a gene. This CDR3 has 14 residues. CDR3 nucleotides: TGTGCCACAACAACAGGACAGGGTTCTTACGAGCAGTACTTC. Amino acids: CATTTGQGSYEQYF.

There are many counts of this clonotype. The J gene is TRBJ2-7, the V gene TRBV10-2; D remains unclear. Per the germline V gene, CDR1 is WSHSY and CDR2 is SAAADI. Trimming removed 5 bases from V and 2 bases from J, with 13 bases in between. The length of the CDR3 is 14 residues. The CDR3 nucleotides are TGCGCCAGCAGTAGGAGTCTTCTGGCCTACGAGCAGTACTTC. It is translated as CASSRSLLAYEQYF.

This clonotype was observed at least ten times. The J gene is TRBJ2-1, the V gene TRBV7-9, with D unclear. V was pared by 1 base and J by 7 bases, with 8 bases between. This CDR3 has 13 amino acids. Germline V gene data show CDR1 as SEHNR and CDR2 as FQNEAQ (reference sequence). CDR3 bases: TGTGCCAGCAGCTTAGGCTGGGCGAATGAGCAGTTCTTC. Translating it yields CASSLGWANEQFF.

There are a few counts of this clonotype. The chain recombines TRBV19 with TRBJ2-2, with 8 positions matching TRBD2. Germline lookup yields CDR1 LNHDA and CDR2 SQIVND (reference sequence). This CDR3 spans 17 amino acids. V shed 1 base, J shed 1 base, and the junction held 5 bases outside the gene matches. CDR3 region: CASSIAGLAGNTGELFF. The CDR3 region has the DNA TGTGCCAGTAGTATAGCCGGTCTAGCGGGGAACACCGGGGAGCTGTTTTTT.

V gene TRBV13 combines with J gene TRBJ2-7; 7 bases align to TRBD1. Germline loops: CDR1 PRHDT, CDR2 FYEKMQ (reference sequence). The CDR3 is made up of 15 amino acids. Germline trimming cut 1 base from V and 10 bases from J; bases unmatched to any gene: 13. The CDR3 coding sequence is TGTGCCAGCAGCTTAGCCAGGACAGGTCTCTCCTACCAGTACTTC. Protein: CASSLARTGLSYQYF.

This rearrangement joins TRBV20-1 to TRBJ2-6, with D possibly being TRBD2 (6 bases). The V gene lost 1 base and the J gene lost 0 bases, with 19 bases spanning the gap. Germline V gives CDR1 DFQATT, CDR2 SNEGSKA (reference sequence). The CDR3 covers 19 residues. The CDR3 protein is CSARGIREETGSGANVLTF. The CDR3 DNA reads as TGCAGTGCTAGAGGGATAAGGGAGGAGACGGGCTCTGGGGCCAACGTCCTGACTTTC.